The clone carrying this TCR beta chain was recorded a few times. These data are taken from a study of T cells in Graves' hyperthyroidism and ophthalmopathy. V was shortened by 6 bases and J by 0 bases, with 12 bases between the two germline ends. CDR1 and CDR2 from the germline V gene are LGHNT and FRNRAP. The CDR3 runs 15 residues. It was RNA transcripts that yielded the amplified TCR beta CDR3 regions. First-round RT-PCR of the TCR CDR3 relied on the HTBI primer set. MiXCR was run by TCRdb on the multiplex PCR reads, yielding one entry per CDR3 protein. The profile shows fewer than 700,000 distinct CDR3 sequences, about 15% of them singletons.

Sequencing used blood. The chain recombines TRBV12-5 with TRBJ2-1, with D perhaps given as TRBD1 or TRBD2 (5 bases each). This TCR came from a woman aged 18 to 35 with Graves' ophthalmopathy. In DNA, the CDR3 is TGTGCTAGTGGAGGGGACCCGAGCTCCTACAATGAGCAGTTCTTC. This sequence encodes CASGGDPSSYNEQFF.